The following is a T cell receptor (beta chain) sequence with its context. Antigen: not known. These data belong to a study of shared clonotypes between healthy human individuals. Study-wide points: Inspection by rarefaction showed sorted-subset sequencing to be incomplete despite large depth. The genetic and exposure-history diversity represented was limited by few donors. The study sampled only blood, and tissue repertoires likely differ.

With V trimmed by 7 bases and J by 8 bases, 7 bases remained unmatched. The CDR3 has 12 amino acids. Germline V CDR1 and CDR2: LNHDA, SQIVND (reference sequence). Clones were read by immunoSEQ multiplex PCR, and TCRdb kept only the in-frame ones, dropping some. Seen here are about 2.5 million clones, just under 95% observed once, and the top ten hold around 0.38%. Sequenced: naive CD4+ T cells from PBMCs. Subset denoted: CD45RA+ positively selected. The TCR was taken from a man aged 18 to 30 in good health. Some clones in this sample may be carry-over from other donors' samples. The genes are TRBV19 and TRBJ1-2; 7 bases map to TRBD1. The CDR3 sequence is CASTIQGSGYTF. The DNA of the CDR3 is TGTGCCAGTACCATACAGGGGTCGGGCTACACCTTC.